This passage covers 24 T cell receptor beta chains from one sample sequenced in a study of blood T cell repertoires in COVID-19. Clones were read by immunoSEQ multiplex PCR, and TCRdb kept only the in-frame ones, dropping some. The sample shows roughly 67,000 clones, 84% of them seen only once. Sequencing was performed on peripheral blood. These receptors were taken from a man between 50 and 59 years old with active COVID-19.

The V and J genes are TRBV5-1 and TRBJ1-6; 7 bases agree with TRBD1. V lost 4 bases and J lost 8; bases outside the gene matches: 9. CDR1 is SGHRS, CDR2 YFSETQ, per germline. The CDR3 runs 15 residues. The CDR3 spells CASSEVQGTYSPLHF. The CDR3 bases are TGCGCCAGCAGCGAAGTACAGGGGACATATTCACCCCTCCACTTT.

The V and J genes are TRBV12-2 and TRBJ2-7; the table calls TRBD1, which could not be checked here. TRBV12-2 is a listed pseudogene. The CDR3 runs to 14 residues. The CDR3 nucleotides are TGTGCAAGTCGCTCCTGGGGACAGGAGAACGAGCAGTACTTC. It codes for CASRSWGQENEQYF.

The chain couples TRBV5-1 to TRBJ1-5; weak D call: TRBD1 (6 bases). Deletions cut 4 bases from V and 2 bases from J, with 19 bases between. The CDR3 runs to 17 residues. Germline assignment: CDR1 SGHRS and CDR2 YFSETQ. The CDR3 region has the DNA TGCGCCAGCAGCCCTGTAGGGAGACAGGAAGGCAATCAGCCCCAGCATTTT. Amino acids: CASSPVGRQEGNQPQHF.

This clone has more than one count but fewer than ten. V gene TRBV7-2 combines with J gene TRBJ1-2, with D possibly TRBD1 on 5 matching bases. The CDR3 consists of 15 residues. Per the germline V gene, CDR1 is SGHTA and CDR2 is FQGNSA. The germline V and J ends were trimmed by 1 base and 5 bases, with 14 bases remaining between them. The CDR3 sequence: CASSLGQLGGYGYTF. The DNA for the CDR3 is TGTGCCAGCAGCTTAGGCCAGCTCGGGGGATATGGCTACACCTTC. The full variable domain, in which reference TRBV7-2 and TRBJ1-2 provide the parts outside the CDR3, is GAGVSQSPSNKVTEKGKDVELRCDPISGHTALYWYRQSLGQGLEFLIYFQGNSAPDKSGLPSDRFSAERTGGSVSTLTIQRTQQEDSAVYLCASSLGQLGGYGYTFGSGTRLTVV.

The chain links TRBV9 to TRBJ1-1; TRBD1 might be the D (6 bases). Germline V gene sequence: CDR1 SGDLS, CDR2 YYNGEE. V lost 0 bases and J 4 bases, leaving 13 bases between the germline ends. The CDR3 covers 15 residues. Written as DNA, the CDR3 is TGTGCCAGCAGCGTAGACGACAGGCGGTCCACTGAAGCTTTCTTT. Protein product: CASSVDDRRSTEAFF. The full variable domain, with the rest looked up from reference TRBV9 and TRBJ1-1, is DSGVTQTPKHLITATGQRVTLRCSPRSGDLSVYWYQQSLDQGLQFLIQYYNGEERAKGNILERFSAQQFPDLHSELNLSSLELGDSALYFCASSVDDRRSTEAFFGQGTRLTVV.

V gene TRBV5-1 combines with J gene TRBJ2-5, with 9 bases aligning to TRBD2. With V trimmed by 0 bases and J by 3 bases, 0 bases remained unmatched. From germline, CDR1 is SGHRS and CDR2 YFSETQ. The CDR3 loop spans 14 amino acids. In DNA form, the CDR3 reads TGCGCCAGCAGCTTGGCTAGCGGGGAAGAGACCCAGTACTTC. It yields the protein CASSLASGEETQYF.

The chain uses TRBV19 and TRBJ2-2; 7 bases align to TRBD2. The V and J ends lost 3 bases and 2 bases, in that order; junction bases with no gene match: 9. Germline CDR1 is LNHDA and CDR2 is SQIVND (reference sequence). This CDR3 region has 17 residues. The chain's CDR3 is CASSIIRGAGNTGELFF. CDR3 DNA sequence: TGTGCCAGTAGTATTATCCGGGGAGCGGGAAACACCGGGGAGCTGTTTTTT.

The CDR3 reads CASSGLAGTLTDTQYF. CDR3 nucleotides: TGTGCCAGCAGCGGACTAGCGGGGACCCTCACAGATACGCAGTATTTT. The chain employs TRBV5-8 and TRBJ2-3; 12 bases fit TRBD2. Unmatched junction bases numbered 5, after V lost 4 bases and J lost 2 bases. Germline assignment: CDR1 SGHTS and CDR2 YDEGEE. This CDR3 region has 16 residues.

The gene calls are TRBV7-9 and TRBJ1-2, with D possibly being TRBD1 (5 bases). This CDR3 has 12 amino acids. V was pared by 1 base and J by 7 bases, with 7 bases between. In germline, CDR1 is SEHNR, CDR2 FQNEAQ (reference sequence). The CDR3 region has the DNA TGTGCCAGCAGCTTAGACGGGGGTGGCTACACCTTC. It specifies CASSLDGGGYTF.

The J gene is TRBJ2-1, the V gene TRBV2; TRBD2 agrees at 14 bases. The J segment lost 5 bases and the V segment lost 4 bases, leaving 4 bases of the junction unmatched. The germline V gene encodes CDR1 SNHLY and CDR2 FYNNEI. The CDR3 runs to 16 residues. The DNA of the CDR3 is TGTGCCAGCAGTGCCACGGGACTAGCGGGGGACAATGAGCAGTTCTTC. This codes for CASSATGLAGDNEQFF.

The chain joins TRBV5-5 to TRBJ1-1, with D unclear. The CDR3 consists of 15 residues. The V gene's germline CDR1 is SGHKS and CDR2 YYEKEE (reference sequence). V lost 1 base and J 1 base, leaving 11 bases between the germline ends. The CDR3 DNA reads TGTGCCAGCAGCTTGAATGGCAACAAGAACACTGAAGCTTTCTTT. It specifies CASSLNGNKNTEAFF.

This chain uses TRBV6-2 or TRBV6-3 with TRBJ1-1, with TRBD1 identical over 7 bases. The V gene end was trimmed by 2 bases and the J gene end by 4 bases; junction bases not matched to a gene: 10. Germline CDR1 and CDR2: MNHEY and SVGEGT. The CDR3 contains 16 residues. CDR3 region: CASSYGAGTDPTEAFF. The CDR3 DNA sequence: TGTGCCAGCAGTTACGGGGCCGGGACAGACCCCACTGAAGCTTTCTTT.

This clone was picked up one time. The chain combines TRBV7-9 with TRBJ1-1; 10 bases are shared with TRBD1. CDR1 and CDR2 from the germline V gene are SEHNR and FQNEAQ (reference sequence). V lost 7 bases to trimming and J lost 3 bases; unmatched junction nucleotides: 11. There are 16 residues in the CDR3. The DNA for the CDR3 is TGTGCCAGCATGGCCGGGACAGGGGTTTGGTACACTGAAGCTTTCTTT. This gives the protein CASMAGTGVWYTEAFF.

This clone was seen just once. The chain has TRBV5-1 and TRBJ1-4; TRBD1 agrees at 10 bases. The CDR3 is 14 residues long. Germline V gene data show CDR1 as SGHRS and CDR2 as YFSETQ. The V gene end was trimmed by 8 bases and the J gene end by 8 bases; junction bases not matched to a gene: 9. CDR3 protein: CASGTGDDREKLFF. The CDR3 region has the DNA TGCGCCAGTGGGACAGGGGACGACCGGGAAAAACTGTTTTTT.

The chain uses TRBV5-1 and TRBJ1-2; 9 nucleotides match TRBD1. Losses at the gene ends were 0 bases for V and 2 bases for J; bases not matched to a gene: 2. CDR1 SGHRS and CDR2 YFSETQ come from the germline V gene. This CDR3 has 15 residues. In DNA, the CDR3 is TGCGCCAGCAGCTTGGGGGGACAGGGCAACTATGGCTACACCTTC. Translating it yields CASSLGGQGNYGYTF.

This chain connects TRBV3-1 (or the pseudogene TRBV3-2) to TRBJ1-5; TRBD1 matches at 8 bases. The CDR3 has 15 amino acids. With V trimmed by 0 bases and J by 2 bases, 0 bases remained unmatched. Germline V gene sequence: CDR1 LGHDT, CDR2 YNNKEL (reference sequence). The CDR3 spells CASSQEDRGNQPQHF. The DNA for the CDR3 is TGTGCCAGCAGCCAAGAGGACAGGGGCAATCAGCCCCAGCATTTT.

A few counts support this clone. The chain has TRBV27 and TRBJ1-1, with TRBD1 as a possible D gene (5 bases). V was shortened by 3 bases and J by 6 bases, with 11 bases between the two germline ends. Germline CDR1 and CDR2: MNHEY and SMNVEV (reference sequence). The CDR3 runs to 13 residues. The CDR3 nucleotides are TGTGCCAGCAGTTTTACAGGTAGTCCTGAAGCTTTCTTT. It yields the protein CASSFTGSPEAFF.

The chain has TRBV5-4 and TRBJ1-1, with TRBD1 matching over 7 bases. The CDR3 extends over 14 amino acids. Germline CDR1 SGHNT, CDR2 YYREEE (reference sequence). The V gene end was trimmed by 5 bases and the J gene end by 0 bases; junction bases not matched to a gene: 4. The CDR3 nucleotides read TGTGCCAGCAGGGGGGGACAGCTGAACACTGAAGCTTTCTTT. Translation gives CASRGGQLNTEAFF.

The chain recombines TRBV3-1 (or the pseudogene TRBV3-2) with TRBJ2-1; 12 bases map to TRBD2. The CDR3 extends over 14 amino acids. The germline gives CDR1 LGHDT, CDR2 YNNKEL (reference sequence). The V and J ends lost 4 bases and 8 bases, in that order; junction bases with no gene match: 3. The CDR3 bases are TGTGCCAGCAGCCGACTAGCGGGAGAGGATGAGCAGTTCTTC. Its protein is CASSRLAGEDEQFF.

The rearrangement joins TRBV6-5 to TRBJ1-5, with D maybe TRBD1 (6 bases). The CDR3 is 16 amino acids. The germline V gene encodes CDR1 MNHEY and CDR2 SVGAGI. Trimming took 3 bases from V and 7 from J, leaving 19 bases between them. DNA of the CDR3: TGTGCCAGCAGTTATAGGTACAGCCCAGGGGAGCAGCCCCAGCATTTT. This codes for CASSYRYSPGEQPQHF.

V is TRBV5-4 and J is TRBJ2-2; 8 bases map to TRBD2. This CDR3 region has 15 residues. The germline V gene encodes CDR1 SGHNT and CDR2 YYREEE (reference sequence). The J segment lost 2 bases and the V segment lost 4 bases, leaving 4 bases of the junction unmatched. Here the CDR3 reads CASSPSGGNTGELFF. The CDR3 DNA follows: TGTGCCAGCAGCCCGAGCGGGGGTAACACCGGGGAGCTGTTTTTT.

The gene calls are TRBV7-2 and TRBJ1-2; TRBD1 aligns across 8 bases. From germline, CDR1 is SGHTA and CDR2 FQGNSA. The CDR3 sequence is 15 residues long. V shed 5 bases and J 5 bases; nucleotides not matched to a gene: 10. DNA of the CDR3: TGTGCCAGCAGCATAAGGACAGGGACGCCTTATGGCTACACCTTC. Protein product: CASSIRTGTPYGYTF.

The gene calls are TRBV4-1 and TRBJ1-3; TRBD1 matches at 10 bases. CDR1 is MGHRA, CDR2 YSYEKL, per germline. This CDR3 spans 15 amino acids. The V gene end was trimmed by 2 bases and the J gene end by 6 bases; junction bases not matched to a gene: 4. The CDR3 is CASSQKGQGLNTIYF. The CDR3, as DNA: TGCGCCAGCAGCCAAAAGGGACAGGGGCTAAACACCATATATTTT.

This clone came up a few times. The CDR3 coding sequence is TGTGCCAGCTCACCCATAGCCACGGCCTACGAGCAGTACTTC. As protein: CASSPIATAYEQYF. The chain links TRBV18 to TRBJ2-7; D is undetermined. Germline values: CDR1 KGHSH, CDR2 LQKENI. This CDR3 spans 14 amino acids. Trimming shortened V by 3 bases and J by 2 bases, and 11 bases separated the two germline ends.